One sample yielded the 7 T cell receptor beta chains listed below, sequenced in a study of blood T cell repertoires in COVID-19. Method: immunoSEQ multiplex PCR; TCRdb's copy keeps in-frame clones and lacks some. The table has about 120,000 clones, around nine tenths seen once. Sequencing was done on a sample of peripheral blood. All receptors come from a human donor in a cohort sampled during active COVID-19.

The chain's CDR3 is CASKGVSSYNEQFF. CDR3 DNA sequence: TGTGCCAGCAAGGGAGTGAGCTCCTACAATGAGCAGTTCTTC. The chain uses TRBV28 and TRBJ2-1, with a tentative D call TRBD2 (5 bases). Looked up from germline, CDR1 is MDHEN and CDR2 is SYDVKM. The CDR3 runs 14 residues. V shed 7 bases and J shed 0 bases, with 10 bases lying between them.

The V gene is TRBV4-1, the J gene TRBJ1-4; tentative D call: TRBD1 (6 bases). The CDR3 covers 15 residues. CDR1 and CDR2 (germline): MGHRA, YSYEKL. The ends were cut back, 1 base at V and 4 bases at J, with 10 bases in the middle. CDR3 coding DNA: TGCGCCAGCAGCCAAGTTGCAGGGGTTAATGAAAAACTGTTTTTT. Translating it yields CASSQVAGVNEKLFF.

The chain couples TRBV6-5 to TRBJ2-7; maybe TRBD2 (5 bases). CDR1 is MNHEY and CDR2 is SVGAGI in the germline V gene. CDR3 length: 14 amino acids. V shed 0 bases and J shed 7 bases, with 13 bases lying between them. The CDR3 DNA sequence: TGTGCCAGCAGTTACTCGACGGGGTTGGGGGAGCAGTACTTC. It encodes CASSYSTGLGEQYF.

V and J are TRBV6-2 or TRBV6-3 and TRBJ2-1; D is unclear. Germline values: CDR1 MNHEY, CDR2 SVGEGT. The V end was cut by 4 bases, the J end by 6 bases, with 13 bases between. The CDR3 runs 14 residues. This chain's CDR3 is CASSLSRLLNEQFF. The CDR3 bases are TGTGCCAGCAGTTTAAGCCGACTCCTCAATGAGCAGTTCTTC.

The chain combines TRBV30 with TRBJ2-7; no firm D call. The germline V gene encodes CDR1 GTSNPN and CDR2 SVGIG (reference sequence). Trimming shortened V by 1 base and J by 5 bases, and 6 bases separated the two germline ends. The CDR3 runs 11 residues. CDR3 protein: CAWSGLDEQYF. The CDR3 nucleotides are TGTGCCTGGAGTGGGCTTGACGAGCAGTACTTC.

The chain is built from TRBV14 and TRBJ2-1, with D tentatively TRBD2 (5 bases). This CDR3 has 16 amino acids. Germline assignment: CDR1 SGHDN and CDR2 FVKESK. The V and J ends lost 0 bases and 0 bases respectively, with 9 bases between them. DNA of the CDR3: TGTGCCAGCAGCCAAGATCCCGGGGACTCCTACAATGAGCAGTTCTTC. This sequence encodes CASSQDPGDSYNEQFF.

The genes are TRBV28 and TRBJ2-3; D perhaps matches TRBD2 (7 bases). CDR3 length equals 15 residues. Per germline, CDR1 MDHEN and CDR2 SYDVKM. V lost 5 bases, J lost 2 bases, and 14 bases lay in between. As DNA, the CDR3 is TGTGCCAGCAGTGGGGAGGGGGGCAACACAGATACGCAGTATTTT. Translated, it gives CASSGEGGNTDTQYF.